This T cell receptor beta chain was sequenced for a study of blood T cells in healthy people across ages (dated by TCRdb to between 2015 and 2016). For the study in its entirety: In model experiments, template switching captured roughly one uniquely barcoded TCR beta cDNA molecule for every two T cells. Age-related changes in TCR beta repertoire diversity were measured in the study by deep sequencing normalized with unique cDNA molecular identifiers. Donors were grouped into four age groups: young (average approximately 15 years), middle-aged (about 40), aged (around 62) and long-lived (just over 80). To avoid experimental bias, donors of different ages were randomly spread across the sequencing lanes. Two additional independent replicas of 1 million unique cDNA reads from the same blood draw were analyzed for two donors (one aged 18 to 30 and one aged 80 or older). What the study reported, not specific to this receptor: Estimates of total diversity based on one million sequenced T cells were regarded as lower bounds and as underestimates. The CMV infection status of donors was not known, potentially confounding age-related changes in expanded clonotypes. Compared with the aged group, the long-lived group had more naive CD4+ T cells, fewer expanded clones and increased TCR diversity, a pattern suggesting age selection. Because profiling used bulk unsorted PBMCs, naive and antigen-experienced compartments could not be compared conclusively. As age increased, observed TCR beta diversity per million T cells dropped in a roughly linear way, and a significant reduction was already evident by age about 40. Observed TCR beta diversity correlated strongly with the percentage of naive T cells measured by flow cytometry.

Donors were a few dozen systemically healthy Caucasian individuals from Russia aged roughly 6 to 95 years. Roughly 9.5 milliliters of peripheral blood were drawn from each donor into EDTA-treated Vacutainer tubes. PBMCs were isolated by Ficoll-Paque density-gradient centrifugation, with at least 6.5 million obtained per sample. Trizol reagent was used to extract total RNA from the PBMCs, yielding at least 6 micrograms per sample. For every donor, flow cytometry on a PBMC aliquot measured the percentage of naive CD45RAhigh/CD27high T cells. With regard to this clonotype: Its antigen specificity is not known. No much larger clone is present one base from it, and per-base qualities are unavailable.

The CDR1 and CDR2 encoded by the germline V gene are SQVTM and ANQGSEA. The CDR3 runs 12 residues from the cysteine to the phenylalanine. The sequence is cut down to CDR3 DNA, 36 bases in frame from base 1. V trim: 7 bases; J trim: 6 bases; unmatched bases: 7. Library method: 5' RACE. The listed sequencing device is Illumina HiSeq 2500. A second PCR of 7 to 11 cycles was performed with a sample-barcoded 5' primer and a J-beta primer mix. A unique molecular identifier was introduced onto each TCR beta cDNA molecule by a template-switch 5' adaptor carrying 12 random nucleotides. Each sample yielded at least 2.5 million CDR3-containing paired-end reads. All of the RNA was converted into first-strand cDNA using the Mint cDNA synthesis kit, with a TRBC-specific oligonucleotide serving as the primer. After uracil-DNA glycosylase treatment, a first 18-cycle PCR used universal primers M1SS and BC2_uni_R on all cDNA. The original methods were these. Each sample was normalized by randomly selecting 1 million high-quality reads, each carrying a distinct molecular identifier. Instead of being binned into consensus sequences, reads that shared molecular identifiers were thrown out. MiTCR, run with a Q25 quality threshold and the strictest error-elimination algorithm, handled CDR3 identification, clonotype clustering and error correction. Lower-bound total TCR beta diversity was estimated with a nonparametric unseen species model using Euler transformation. Starting from the raw public reads, TCRdb applied fastp trimming at Q25, assembled clones with MiXCR and retained in-frame beta chains. Records with the same CDR3 protein are collapsed into one entry carrying the most frequent genes and DNA. TCRdb's processing, not the authors', yielded these V and J calls. Counted in this sample were hundreds of thousands of distinct CDR3 sequences; 29% of them appeared once. The ten largest account for about 18% of the sample.

The sequence derives from an elderly woman in good health. The sequencing input was blood. The rearranged chain carries TRBV29-1 and TRBJ2-7, and TRBD2 matches 9 of the central bases. The CDR3 sequence is CSARTSESEQYF. The nucleotide sequence is TGCAGCGCTAGGACTAGCGAAAGCGAGCAGTACTTC.